This TCR beta chain was identified during a study of blood T cell repertoires in COVID-19. Method: immunoSEQ multiplex PCR; TCRdb's copy keeps in-frame clones and lacks some. The sample has about 240,000 clones, about 90% seen once. Germline loops: CDR1 MGHRA, CDR2 YSYEKL. The length of the CDR3 is 15 residues. V shed 3 bases, J shed 12 bases, and the junction held 9 bases outside the gene matches. The study recruited people aged roughly 18 to 100 years across approximately 24 US areas. Clinical history reported by participants formed the basis on which cohorts were assigned. The sequence was obtained from a woman aged 40 to 49 with acute COVID-19. Sequenced sample: PBMCs or T cells enriched from blood (not recorded which). This rearrangement joins TRBV4-1 to TRBJ2-2; 11 positions match TRBD2. This CDR3 reads CASSHTGTSGPQLFF. The CDR3 DNA sequence: TGCGCCAGCAGCCATACCGGGACTAGCGGTCCCCAGCTGTTTTTT.